This T cell receptor (beta chain) was profiled in a study of early T cells in non-severe SARS-CoV-2 infection. Overall study context: Chains were not paired, and sequencing was done on bulk RNA from unsorted whole blood. Study-level results: Matching results from VDJdb favored anti-spike CD8 responses, leaving private and CD4 specificities undetected.

The TCR library protocol attached unique molecular identifiers to the individual cDNA molecules. TCRdb re-derived calls from the 5' RACE reads in MiXCR, one entry per CDR3 protein. Altogether tens of thousands of distinct CDR3 sequences are present, approximately 10% being singletons, with the ten largest covering under 5%. This CDR3 has 13 residues. The germline V gene encodes CDR1 SNHLY and CDR2 FYNNEI. Trimming shortened V by 4 bases and J by 0 bases, and 7 bases separated the two germline ends. This clonotype was found a few times. No antigen is known for it. Input material: whole blood. The chain combines TRBV2 with TRBJ2-7, with no clear D. This receptor was taken from an adult who was a healthcare worker with PCR-confirmed SARS-CoV-2 infection or an uninfected control (not recorded which). DNA of the CDR3: TGTGCCAGCAGTGGGGAACCCTCCTACGAGCAGTACTTC. It specifies CASSGEPSYEQYF.